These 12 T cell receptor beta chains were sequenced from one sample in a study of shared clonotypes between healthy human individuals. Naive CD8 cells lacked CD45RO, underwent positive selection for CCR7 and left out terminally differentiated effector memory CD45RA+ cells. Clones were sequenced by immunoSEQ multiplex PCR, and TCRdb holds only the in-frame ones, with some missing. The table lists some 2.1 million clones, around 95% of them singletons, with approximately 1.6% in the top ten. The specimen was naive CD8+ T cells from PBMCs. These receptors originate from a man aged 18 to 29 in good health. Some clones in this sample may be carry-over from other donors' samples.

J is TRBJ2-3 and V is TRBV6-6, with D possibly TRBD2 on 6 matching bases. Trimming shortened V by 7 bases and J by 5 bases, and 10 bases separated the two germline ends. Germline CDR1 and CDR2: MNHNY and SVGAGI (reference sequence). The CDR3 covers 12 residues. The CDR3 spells CASMEGGDTQYF. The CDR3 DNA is TGTGCCAGCATGGAGGGAGGAGATACGCAGTATTTT.

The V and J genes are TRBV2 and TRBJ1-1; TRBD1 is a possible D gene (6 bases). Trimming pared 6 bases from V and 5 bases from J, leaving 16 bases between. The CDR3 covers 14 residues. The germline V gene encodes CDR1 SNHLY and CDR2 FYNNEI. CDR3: CASRAWGRGTEAFF. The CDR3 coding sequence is TGTGCCAGCAGAGCCTGGGGGCGCGGTACTGAAGCTTTCTTT.

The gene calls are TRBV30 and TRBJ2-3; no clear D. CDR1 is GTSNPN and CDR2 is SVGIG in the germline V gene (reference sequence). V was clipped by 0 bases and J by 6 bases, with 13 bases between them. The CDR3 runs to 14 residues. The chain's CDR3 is CAWSVSAFLDTQYF. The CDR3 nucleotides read TGTGCCTGGAGTGTATCAGCGTTTCTGGATACGCAGTATTTT.

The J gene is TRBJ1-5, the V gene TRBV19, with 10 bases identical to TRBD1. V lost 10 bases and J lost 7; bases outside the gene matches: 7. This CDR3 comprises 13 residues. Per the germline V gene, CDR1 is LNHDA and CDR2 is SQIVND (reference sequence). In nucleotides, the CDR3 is TGTGCCACCGGGACAGGGGATAGCCAGCCCCAGCATTTT. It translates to CATGTGDSQPQHF.

CDR3: CASSPPSSDNEQFF. In DNA, the CDR3 is TGTGCCAGCAGCCCACCAAGTTCCGACAATGAGCAGTTCTTC. The chain employs TRBV7-9 and TRBJ2-1; D is unclear. CDR3 size: 14 residues. V lost 5 bases to trimming and J lost 5 bases, with 13 bases between them. Germline CDR1 SEHNR, CDR2 FQNEAQ (reference sequence).

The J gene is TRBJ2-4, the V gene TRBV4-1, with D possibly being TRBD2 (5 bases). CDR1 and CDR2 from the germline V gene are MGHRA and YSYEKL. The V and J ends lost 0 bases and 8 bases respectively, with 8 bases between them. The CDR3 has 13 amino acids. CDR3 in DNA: TGCGCCAGCAGCCAAGATTCCGGGGACATTCAGTACTTC. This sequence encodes CASSQDSGDIQYF.

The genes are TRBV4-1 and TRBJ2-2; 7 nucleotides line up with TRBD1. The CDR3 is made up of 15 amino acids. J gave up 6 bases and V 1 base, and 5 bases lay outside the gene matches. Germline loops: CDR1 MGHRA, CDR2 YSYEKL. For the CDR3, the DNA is TGCGCCAGCAGCCAAGGACAGGGAAGATCCGGGGAGCTGTTTTTT. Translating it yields CASSQGQGRSGELFF.

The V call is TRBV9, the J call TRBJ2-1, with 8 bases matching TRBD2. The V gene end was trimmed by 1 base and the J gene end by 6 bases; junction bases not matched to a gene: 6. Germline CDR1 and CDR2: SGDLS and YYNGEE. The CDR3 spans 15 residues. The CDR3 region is CASSVSGSGGNEQFF. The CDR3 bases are TGTGCCAGCAGCGTAAGCGGGAGTGGTGGCAATGAGCAGTTCTTC.

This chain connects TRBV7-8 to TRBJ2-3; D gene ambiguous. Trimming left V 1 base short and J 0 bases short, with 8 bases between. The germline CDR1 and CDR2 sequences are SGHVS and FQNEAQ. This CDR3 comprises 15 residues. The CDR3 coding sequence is TGTGCCAGCAGCTTAGACAGTTCTAGCACAGATACGCAGTATTTT. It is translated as CASSLDSSSTDTQYF.

This chain's CDR3 is CASSTGRADYEQYF. As DNA, the CDR3 is TGTGCCAGTAGTACCGGGAGGGCCGACTACGAGCAGTACTTC. The chain is built from TRBV19 and TRBJ2-7, with 8 positions matching TRBD2. Germline values: CDR1 LNHDA, CDR2 SQIVND (reference sequence). Trimming at V came to 4 bases and at J to 3 bases, leaving 5 bases not matched to a gene. The CDR3 is 14 residues long.

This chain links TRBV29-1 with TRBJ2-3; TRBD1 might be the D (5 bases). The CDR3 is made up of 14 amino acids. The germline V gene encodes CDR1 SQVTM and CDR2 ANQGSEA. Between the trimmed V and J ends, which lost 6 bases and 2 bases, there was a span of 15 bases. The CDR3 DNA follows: TGCAGCGTGAACCTCAGGGAAGCCACAGATACGCAGTATTTT. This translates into CSVNLREATDTQYF.

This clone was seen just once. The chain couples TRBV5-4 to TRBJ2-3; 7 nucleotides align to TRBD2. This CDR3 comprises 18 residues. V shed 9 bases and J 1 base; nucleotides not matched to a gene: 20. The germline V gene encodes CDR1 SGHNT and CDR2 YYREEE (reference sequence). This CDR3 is CATLDLAVGGAGTDTQYF. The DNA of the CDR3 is TGTGCCACGTTGGACCTAGCGGTTGGGGGTGCCGGCACAGATACGCAGTATTTT.